A single sample gave rise to the 31 T cell receptor beta chains below, sequenced in a study of CD8 T cells in ankylosing spondylitis. MiXCR was run by TCRdb on the 5' RACE reads, yielding one entry per CDR3 protein. The sample holds about 36,000 distinct CDR3 sequences; around 10% are singletons and the top ten take around 20%. Sequencing was performed on synovial fluid, either unsorted or a sorted T cell fraction (not recorded which). Every receptor here comes from a male donor with ankylosing spondylitis.

This clonotype was observed a handful of times. The rearrangement uses TRBV12-3 or TRBV12-4 and TRBJ1-6; tentatively, D is TRBD1 (6 bases). Deletions cut 4 bases from V and 6 bases from J, with 13 bases between. The CDR3 has 15 residues. The CDR3 loop reads CASSSRGSGNSPLHF. As DNA, the CDR3 is TGTGCCAGCAGTTCCAGGGGCTCTGGTAATTCACCCCTCCACTTT.

This clonotype was counted many times. The chain carries TRBV7-8 and TRBJ1-1; tentative D call: TRBD1 (6 bases). This CDR3 has 14 amino acids. Trimming stripped 4 bases from V and 5 bases from J, with 14 bases between. Germline lookup yields CDR1 SGHVS and CDR2 FQNEAQ. The CDR3 bases are TGTGCCAGCAGCTCCAAGGGGGGAAGGACTGAAGCTTTCTTT. This codes for CASSSKGGRTEAFF.

At least ten counts were recorded for this clonotype. This chain uses TRBV6-2 or TRBV6-3 with TRBJ2-1, with D tentatively TRBD2 (5 bases). Trimming removed 4 bases from V and 0 bases from J, with 7 bases in between. There are 14 residues in the CDR3. Germline CDR1 reads MNHEY; CDR2 reads SVGEGT. CDR3 sequence: CASSSEGSYNEQFF. DNA of the CDR3: TGTGCCAGCAGTTCCGAGGGCTCCTACAATGAGCAGTTCTTC.

The chain combines TRBV20-1 with TRBJ2-1, with D perhaps TRBD2 (6 bases). The CDR3 consists of 14 residues. Trimming removed 3 bases from V and 7 bases from J, with 16 bases in between. CDR1 is DFQATT and CDR2 is SNEGSKA in the germline V gene (reference sequence). The CDR3 loop is CSASGGAKRNEQFF. As DNA, the CDR3 is TGCAGTGCTAGCGGGGGTGCTAAGAGGAATGAGCAGTTCTTC.

This clonotype occurred a few times. The V and J genes are TRBV12-3 or TRBV12-4 and TRBJ2-2; D is possibly TRBD1 (5 bases). Deletions cut 8 bases from V and 0 bases from J, with 10 bases between. This CDR3 has 14 amino acids. The CDR3 DNA sequence: TGTGCCAGCGACAGCTTCGCGAACACCGGGGAGCTGTTTTTT. Amino acids: CASDSFANTGELFF.

This clonotype has ten or more counts. The rearrangement uses TRBV25-1 and TRBJ1-2; D may be TRBD1 (5 bases). CDR1 is MGHDK, CDR2 SYGVNS, per germline. Trimming removed 3 bases from V and 7 bases from J, with 15 bases in between. The CDR3 has 14 amino acids. The CDR3 loop is CASSDPGTSSGYTF. CDR3 bases: TGTGCCAGCAGTGACCCCGGGACCTCTTCTGGCTACACCTTC.

This chain links TRBV15 with TRBJ2-1; 10 bases fit TRBD2. The germline CDR1 and CDR2 sequences are LNHNV and YYDKDF (reference sequence). Trimming removed 1 base from V and 6 bases from J; junction bases left unmatched: 3. The CDR3 totals 15 residues. The CDR3 DNA sequence: TGTGCCACCAGCAGAGGGGCTAGCGGGGGCAATGAGCAGTTCTTC. Its translation is CATSRGASGGNEQFF.

This clonotype was observed at least ten times. This chain joins TRBV7-3 and TRBJ2-7, with no clear D. CDR1 is SGHTA and CDR2 is FQGTGA in the germline V gene. Trimming removed 2 bases from V and 4 bases from J, with 15 bases in between. This CDR3 is 15 amino acids long. CDR3: CASSLAVSNMYEQYF. Here the CDR3 DNA reads TGTGCCAGCAGCTTAGCAGTCTCCAACATGTACGAGCAGTACTTC.

Only a few counts were recorded for this clonotype. The chain is built from TRBV5-4 and TRBJ1-6; D gene unclear. CDR1 is SGHNT and CDR2 is YYREEE in the germline V gene (reference sequence). V dropped 6 bases and J dropped 7 bases, with 11 bases sitting between them. The CDR3 has 13 residues. CDR3: CASTRDGNSPLHF. The CDR3 DNA sequence: TGTGCCAGCACCCGCGACGGCAATTCACCCCTCCACTTT.

Worth noting for this clonotype: Mismatch with germline at one junction end may stem from a read error. The V and J genes are TRBV7-8 and TRBJ1-5, with D uncertain. The CDR3 has 13 residues. Germline CDR1 is SGHVS and CDR2 is FQNEAQ. In DNA, the CDR3 is TGTGCCAGCAGCTTAGGGCCCGATCAGCCCCAACATTTT. The encoded protein is CASSLGPDQPQHF. The variable domain in full, with the rest retrieved from reference TRBV7-8 and TRBJ1-5, is GAGVSQSPRYKVAKRGQDVALRCDPISGHVSLFWYQQALGQGPEFLTYFQNEAQLDKSGLPSDRFFAERPEGSVSTLKIQRTQQEDSAVYLCASSLGPDQPQHFGDGTRLSIL.

This clonotype was observed at least ten times. V is TRBV27 and J is TRBJ2-1; D not certain. The V gene's germline CDR1 is MNHEY and CDR2 SMNVEV (reference sequence). Trimming took 0 bases from V and 0 from J, leaving 3 bases between them. The CDR3 has 14 residues. CDR3 loop: CASSLSGSYNEQFF. The CDR3 DNA reads TGTGCCAGCAGTTTATCGGGCTCCTACAATGAGCAGTTCTTC.

The V gene is TRBV6-5, the J gene TRBJ2-2, with 9 bases lining up with TRBD1. The J segment lost 2 bases and the V segment lost 0 bases, leaving 1 base of the junction unmatched. This CDR3 has 16 amino acids. The germline V gene encodes CDR1 MNHEY and CDR2 SVGAGI. The CDR3 here is CASSYSDRGNTGELFF. In nucleotides, the CDR3 is TGTGCCAGCAGTTACTCGGACAGGGGAAACACCGGGGAGCTGTTTTTT.

The genes are TRBV24-1 and TRBJ2-1, with 9 bases lining up with TRBD2. The CDR3 has 16 residues. Trimming took 4 bases from V and 5 from J; bases not matched to a gene: 8. CDR1 and CDR2 (germline): KGHDR, SFDVKD. For the CDR3, the DNA is TGTGCCACCAGTGAGCCTACGGGACTAGCTAACAATGAGCAGTTCTTC. Amino acid sequence: CATSEPTGLANNEQFF.

This clonotype ranks as medium-sized. This chain connects TRBV7-9 to TRBJ2-3; D perhaps matches TRBD2 (6 bases). The CDR3 extends over 13 amino acids. CDR1 SEHNR and CDR2 FQNEAQ come from the germline V gene (reference sequence). V shed 5 bases and J shed 3 bases, with 9 bases lying between them. CDR3 residues: CASSPGGTDTQYF. The CDR3 DNA reads as TGTGCCAGCAGCCCCGGGGGTACAGATACGCAGTATTTT.

This clonotype was counted only a few times. The rearrangement joins TRBV29-1 to TRBJ1-2; D perhaps matches TRBD1 (5 bases). Germline V CDR1 and CDR2: SQVTM, ANQGSEA. This CDR3 comprises 12 residues. Trimming shortened V by 2 bases and J by 3 bases, and 7 bases separated the two germline ends. CDR3 amino acids: CSVERGDYGYTF. The DNA of the CDR3 is TGCAGCGTTGAACGAGGGGACTATGGCTACACCTTC.

Ten or more counts support this clonotype. V usage is TRBV5-1 and J usage is TRBJ2-7, with 7 bases fitting TRBD1. Germline lookup yields CDR1 SGHRS and CDR2 YFSETQ. The CDR3 covers 14 residues. J lost 3 bases, V lost 2 bases, and 5 bases had no gene match. CDR3 nucleotide sequence: TGCGCCAGCAGCTTCCGGGACAGTTTCTACGAGCAGTACTTC. It is translated as CASSFRDSFYEQYF.

This clonotype was detected many times. This sequence joins TRBV6-6 and TRBJ1-2; a possible D gene is TRBD1 (6 bases). The germline gives CDR1 MNHNY, CDR2 SVGAGI (reference sequence). Trimming removed 7 bases at V and 5 bases at J, with 11 bases between. The CDR3 loop spans 12 amino acids. CDR3: CASTQTGYGYTF. CDR3 bases: TGTGCCAGCACTCAAACAGGGTATGGCTACACCTTC.

This clonotype has ten or more counts. The chain has TRBV19 and TRBJ2-7, with a possible D match to TRBD1 (6 bases). This CDR3 comprises 14 residues. The ends were cut back, 4 bases at V and 5 bases at J, with 15 bases in the middle. Germline CDR1 LNHDA, CDR2 SQIVND (reference sequence). The CDR3 region is CASSNDWGLDEQYF. The CDR3 DNA reads as TGTGCCAGTAGTAACGATTGGGGGCTGGACGAGCAGTACTTC.

The sample holds a few counts of this clonotype. This CDR3 reads CASSYLAGETEQYF. DNA for the CDR3: TGTGCCAGCAGCTACCTAGCGGGAGAGACCGAGCAGTACTTC. This chain joins TRBV7-2 and TRBJ2-7; 10 bases match TRBD2. Losses at the gene ends were 4 bases for V and 6 bases for J; bases not matched to a gene: 6. Germline loops: CDR1 SGHTA, CDR2 FQGNSA. This CDR3 region has 14 residues. Full variable domain (missing parts from reference TRBV7-2 and TRBJ2-7): GAGVSQSPSNKVTEKGKDVELRCDPISGHTALYWYRQSLGQGLEFLIYFQGNSAPDKSGLPSDRFSAERTGGSVSTLTIQRTQQEDSAVYLCASSYLAGETEQYFGPGTRLTVT.

The sample holds many counts of this clonotype. V and J are TRBV11-1 and TRBJ2-7, with 10 bases aligning to TRBD2. CDR1 SGHAT and CDR2 FQDESV come from the germline V gene (reference sequence). The CDR3 consists of 15 residues. V trimming: 4 bases; J trimming: 2 bases; junction bases outside the gene matches: 5. The CDR3 bases are TGTGCCAGCAGCTCCCATAGCGGGAGGACCTACGAGCAGTACTTC. It is translated as CASSSHSGRTYEQYF. The variable domain in full, with the rest retrieved from reference TRBV11-1 and TRBJ2-7, is EAEVAQSPRYKITEKSQAVAFWCDPISGHATLYWYRQILGQGPELLVQFQDESVVDDSQLPKDRFSAERLKGVDSTLKIQPAELGDSAMYLCASSSHSGRTYEQYFGPGTRLTVT.

This clonotype was detected a few times. V is TRBV5-1 and J is TRBJ2-7; no definite D call. Deletions cut 5 bases from V and 3 bases from J, with 9 bases between. The CDR3 contains 12 residues. From germline, CDR1 is SGHRS and CDR2 YFSETQ. The CDR3 is CASSGNNYEQYF. The CDR3 DNA sequence: TGCGCCAGCAGTGGGAACAACTACGAGCAGTACTTC.

The chain carries TRBV24-1 and TRBJ2-3; a weak D match, TRBD1 (6 bases). The CDR3 has 14 residues. Trimming took off 3 bases at V and 6 bases at J, with 12 bases between the two ends. Germline V CDR1 and CDR2: KGHDR, SFDVKD. The CDR3 here is CATSDVTGGDTQYF. CDR3 in DNA: TGTGCCACCAGTGATGTGACAGGCGGGGATACGCAGTATTTT.

This clonotype turned up a few times. The chain combines TRBV30 with TRBJ2-2; the D is unclear. Per germline, CDR1 GTSNPN and CDR2 SVGIG (reference sequence). This CDR3 contains 14 residues. Trimming cost V 3 bases and J 5 bases, with 13 bases left between them. The CDR3 reads CAWRTVTLTGELFF. CDR3 sequence (DNA): TGTGCCTGGAGGACTGTAACTCTAACCGGGGAGCTGTTTTTT.

At least ten counts were recorded for this clonotype. The chain uses TRBV5-1 and TRBJ1-1; no reliable D call. The CDR3 is made up of 15 amino acids. Between the trimmed V and J ends, which lost 5 bases and 3 bases, there was a span of 17 bases. Germline values: CDR1 SGHRS, CDR2 YFSETQ. The CDR3 protein is CASRGTTSSDTEAFF. As DNA, the CDR3 is TGCGCCAGCAGAGGAACAACCTCCTCGGACACTGAAGCTTTCTTT.

This clonotype counts as medium-sized. This chain connects TRBV9 to TRBJ1-1, with D tentatively TRBD1 (5 bases). The V gene's germline CDR1 is SGDLS and CDR2 YYNGEE. V was cut by 4 bases and J by 5 bases, with 18 bases left in between. CDR3 length: 15 amino acids. The CDR3 loop reads CASSPRGVERTEAFF. The CDR3, as DNA: TGTGCCAGCAGCCCACGAGGGGTTGAACGGACTGAAGCTTTCTTT.

This clonotype was detected a few times. The CDR3 loop reads CASSDPGLAVSSTDTQYF. CDR3 coding DNA: TGTGCCAGCAGCGACCCGGGACTAGCGGTATCTAGCACAGATACGCAGTATTTT. This chain joins TRBV11-2 and TRBJ2-3, with TRBD2 matching over 11 bases. The CDR3 length is 18 residues. V gave up 5 bases and J gave up 0 bases; unmatched junction bases: 10. CDR1 and CDR2 from the germline V gene are SGHAT and FQNNGV. The full variable domain, in which reference TRBV11-2 and TRBJ2-3 provide the parts outside the CDR3, is EAGVAQSPRYKIIEKRQSVAFWCNPISGHATLYWYQQILGQGPKLLIQFQNNGVVDDSQLPKDRFSAERLKGVDSTLKIQPAKLEDSAVYLCASSDPGLAVSSTDTQYFGPGTRLTVL.

This clonotype was recorded many times. V gene TRBV29-1 combines with J gene TRBJ1-1; perhaps TRBD1 as D (5 bases). With 4 bases removed from V and 4 bases from J, the gap between germline ends came to 16 bases. This CDR3 is built from 14 residues. CDR1 is SQVTM and CDR2 is ANQGSEA in the germline V gene. The CDR3 DNA reads TGCAGCGTTGGGCGGGGGGTGTACGGCACTGAAGCTTTCTTT. As protein: CSVGRGVYGTEAFF.

The rearrangement links TRBV28 to TRBJ1-1; 9 positions match TRBD1. Germline V gives CDR1 MDHEN, CDR2 SYDVKM. This CDR3 spans 15 amino acids. The V gene end was trimmed by 5 bases and the J gene end by 4 bases; junction bases not matched to a gene: 8. The CDR3 region is CASSPGDREATEAFF. The DNA of the CDR3 is TGTGCCAGCAGTCCAGGGGACAGGGAGGCCACTGAAGCTTTCTTT.

This clonotype was detected a few times. V usage is TRBV20-1 and J usage is TRBJ2-1; TRBD2 might be the D (5 bases). The CDR3 spans 13 residues. The germline V gene has CDR1 DFQATT and CDR2 SNEGSKA (reference sequence). Trimming took 5 bases from V and 8 from J, leaving 16 bases between them. CDR3 in DNA: TGCAGTGCTCCCTCCGAGGGCCCATATGAGCAGTTCTTC. Amino acids: CSAPSEGPYEQFF.

At least ten counts were recorded for this clonotype. V gene TRBV4-2 combines with J gene TRBJ2-5; 7 bases are a match to TRBD2. The germline CDR1 and CDR2 sequences are LGHNA and YNFKEQ. This CDR3 contains 15 residues. V was pared by 1 base and J by 4 bases, with 6 bases of the junction left unmatched. The CDR3 bases are TGTGCCAGCAGCCAAGGGCCTGGGACTACAGAGACCCAGTACTTC. Translating gives CASSQGPGTTETQYF.

This clonotype was found many times. The rearrangement joins TRBV5-1 to TRBJ2-4; D not certain. Per the germline V gene, CDR1 is SGHRS and CDR2 is YFSETQ. CDR3 length: 16 amino acids. The V gene lost 0 bases and the J gene lost 1 base, with 11 bases spanning the gap. The CDR3 region has the DNA TGCGCCAGCAGCTTGGCATATGAACGGGCCAAAAACATTCAGTACTTC. Translating it yields CASSLAYERAKNIQYF.